Listed here is a single TCR beta chain. The antigen is unknown. TCRdb called the RT-PCR reads again in MiXCR, with one record for every CDR3 protein. Of approximately 500,000 distinct CDR3 sequences in the sample, approximately 14% were seen once. The data belong to a study of response to subunit inactivated influenza vaccine. Study-wide results and limits: Few new T cells, the authors suggested, are recruited by each seasonal influenza vaccination.

This TCR derives from a man between 50 and 59 years old who received an inactivated influenza vaccine. Sequenced here: PBMCs from blood, sampled 11 to 12 days after vaccination.

The CDR3, as DNA: TGTGCCAGCAGCTTTATCCAGAGCTCCTACAATGAGCAGTTCTTC. It is translated as CASSFIQSSYNEQFF. The rearrangement joins TRBV5-5 to TRBJ2-1; no clear D. The CDR3 is 15 residues long. Germline V gene lookup returns CDR1 SGHKS and CDR2 YYEKEE (reference sequence). Trimming pared 2 bases from V and 0 bases from J, leaving 9 bases between.